The 3 T cell receptor beta chains below all came from one sample that was sequenced in a study of blood T cell repertoires in COVID-19. The data were produced by immunoSEQ multiplex PCR, yet TCRdb's version contains in-frame clones alone and is incomplete. The sample has about 210,000 clones; approximately 78% are singletons. The sample was peripheral blood. These receptor sequences come from a woman aged 70-85 years with COVID-19, enrolled during active disease.

The chain couples TRBV28 to TRBJ1-5, with D possibly matching TRBD1 (5 bases). The CDR3 is 14 amino acids. V lost 5 bases and J 3 bases, leaving 11 bases between the germline ends. CDR1 MDHEN and CDR2 SYDVKM come from the germline V gene. The chain's CDR3 is CASSPRQPNQPQHF. CDR3 bases: TGTGCCAGCAGTCCCCGACAGCCCAATCAGCCCCAGCATTTT.

The J gene is TRBJ2-7, the V gene TRBV3-1 (or the pseudogene TRBV3-2); TRBD2 aligns across 9 bases. V trimming: 3 bases; J trimming: 0 bases; junction bases outside the gene matches: 0. CDR3 length: 14 amino acids. Germline CDR1 LGHDT, CDR2 YNNKEL (reference sequence). In DNA, the CDR3 is TGTGCCAGCAGCCATAGCGGGAGCTCCTACGAGCAGTACTTC. Protein product: CASSHSGSSYEQYF.

The CDR3 spells CASSLVAGGYNEQFF. The CDR3 nucleotides read TGTGCCAGCAGCTTAGTAGCGGGAGGGTACAATGAGCAGTTCTTC. J is TRBJ2-1 and V is TRBV7-2; TRBD2 aligns across 11 bases. With 1 base clipped from V and 4 bases from J, the junction kept 0 bases outside the gene matches. Germline V gives CDR1 SGHTA, CDR2 FQGNSA. This CDR3 has 15 amino acids.